The next 31 T cell receptor beta chains were all read from a single sample in a study of blood T cell repertoires in COVID-19. Only in-frame clones appear in the TCRdb table, and some are missing; sequencing was by immunoSEQ multiplex PCR. Altogether just over 300,000 clones are present, roughly 86% being singletons, with the ten largest covering 1.8%. Material for sequencing was peripheral blood. These receptors originate from a woman aged 25-40 years with COVID-19, enrolled during active disease.

The chain combines TRBV6-5 with TRBJ1-1; D unresolved. This CDR3 is 14 amino acids long. The V end lost 7 bases, the J end lost 1 base, and 13 bases lay between the germline ends. Germline CDR1 is MNHEY and CDR2 is SVGAGI. The CDR3 loop reads CASKVGEGNTEAFF. As DNA, the CDR3 is TGTGCCAGCAAGGTTGGAGAGGGGAACACTGAAGCTTTCTTT.

This rearrangement joins TRBV7-2 to TRBJ1-5; possibly TRBD1 for D (5 bases). CDR1 is SGHTA and CDR2 is FQGNSA in the germline V gene. The V end lost 5 bases, the J end lost 0 bases, and 11 bases lay between the germline ends. The CDR3 loop spans 15 amino acids. The chain's CDR3 is CASSPGLYSNQPQHF. The CDR3 bases are TGTGCCAGCAGCCCGGGACTTTATAGCAATCAGCCCCAGCATTTT.

This clone was counted only a few times. The chain is built from TRBV5-1 and TRBJ2-2; 16 nucleotides match TRBD2. After removal of 4 bases from V and 6 bases from J, the junction contained 12 bases not matched to a gene. In germline, CDR1 is SGHRS, CDR2 YFSETQ. CDR3 size: 19 residues. The CDR3 nucleotides read TGCGCCAGCAGCCCACCCCCCGGGACTAGCGGGGGGGCCGCCGGGGAGCTGTTTTTT. This gives the protein CASSPPPGTSGGAAGELFF.

The CDR3 DNA follows: TGTGCCACCAGTGATTTATCGGGGTATCAGCCCCAGCATTTT. The encoded protein is CATSDLSGYQPQHF. V and J are TRBV24-1 and TRBJ1-5; D not certain. Germline assignment: CDR1 KGHDR and CDR2 SFDVKD. The CDR3 consists of 14 residues. The ends were cut back, 1 base at V and 5 bases at J, with 8 bases in the middle.

The rearrangement links TRBV19 to TRBJ2-3; 10 bases line up with TRBD1. Germline assignment: CDR1 LNHDA and CDR2 SQIVND (reference sequence). Trimming cost V 7 bases and J 4 bases; bases outside gene matches: 5. This CDR3 is built from 14 residues. The CDR3, as DNA: TGTGCCAGTATGGACAGGGGGAGGGCAGATACGCAGTATTTT. Encoded protein: CASMDRGRADTQYF.

This chain connects TRBV19 to TRBJ2-7, with TRBD2 identical over 9 bases. Per the germline V gene, CDR1 is LNHDA and CDR2 is SQIVND (reference sequence). The CDR3 covers 15 residues. Germline trimming cut 6 bases from V and 4 bases from J; bases unmatched to any gene: 10. DNA of the CDR3: TGTGCCAGTAGGAATGCGCCTAGCGGGACTTACGAGCAGTACTTC. It is translated as CASRNAPSGTYEQYF.

This clone appeared once. J is TRBJ2-3 and V is TRBV14, with 7 bases fitting TRBD2. Unmatched junction bases numbered 6, after V lost 2 bases and J lost 1 base. The length of the CDR3 is 16 residues. The germline V gene encodes CDR1 SGHDN and CDR2 FVKESK. This chain's CDR3 is CASSQFTGGRTDTQYF. The CDR3 nucleotides are TGTGCCAGCAGCCAATTCACGGGGGGTCGCACAGATACGCAGTATTTT. Looking up the rest from reference TRBV14 and TRBJ2-3 gives the full variable domain: EAGVTQFPSHSVIEKGQTVTLRCDPISGHDNLYWYRRVMGKEIKFLLHFVKESKQDESGMPNNRFLAERTGGTYSTLKVQPAELEDSGVYFCASSQFTGGRTDTQYFGPGTRLTVL.

The chain carries TRBV28 and TRBJ1-5; perhaps TRBD1 as D (6 bases). Germline V gene data show CDR1 as MDHEN and CDR2 as SYDVKM. The CDR3 length is 14 residues. The V and J ends lost 2 bases and 5 bases respectively, with 10 bases between them. CDR3 loop: CASSLLSGDQPQHF. In nucleotides, the CDR3 is TGTGCCAGCAGTTTACTGTCAGGGGATCAGCCCCAGCATTTT.

This clone has just a few counts. The V gene is TRBV2, the J gene TRBJ1-6, with 7 bases lining up with TRBD1. This CDR3 is built from 14 residues. The ends lost 7 bases at V and 9 bases at J; junction bases unmatched: 9. Germline V lookup: CDR1 SNHLY, CDR2 FYNNEI. In DNA, the CDR3 is TGTGCCAGCAAAGCGACAGGGTCGGGTTCACCCCTCCACTTT. Protein product: CASKATGSGSPLHF.

The chain joins TRBV4-3 to TRBJ1-5; D is perhaps TRBD1 (5 bases). Between the trimmed V and J ends, which lost 0 bases and 2 bases, there was a span of 14 bases. Germline V gene data show CDR1 as LGHNA and CDR2 as YSLEER. The CDR3 sequence is 17 residues long. For the CDR3, the DNA is TGCGCCAGCAGCCAAGATACCCAGGGAGGGGGCAATCAGCCCCAGCATTTT. As protein: CASSQDTQGGGNQPQHF.

V and J are TRBV11-1 and TRBJ1-2, with no clear D. The germline CDR1 and CDR2 sequences are SGHAT and FQDESV (reference sequence). V lost 5 bases to trimming and J lost 2 bases, with 12 bases between them. The CDR3 length is 14 residues. This CDR3 reads CASSAHTLNYGYTF. CDR3 nucleotide sequence: TGTGCCAGCAGCGCCCATACCCTAAACTATGGCTACACCTTC.

The V and J genes are TRBV11-3 and TRBJ2-7; TRBD1 is a possible D gene (5 bases). Per germline, CDR1 SGHNT and CDR2 YENEEA. Trimming took off 4 bases at V and 7 bases at J, with 23 bases between the two ends. CDR3 length: 16 residues. CDR3 nucleotides: TGTGCCAGCAGCTCTCCCTCAGTATGGGGCCCAGGGGAGCAGTACTTC. As protein: CASSSPSVWGPGEQYF. Supplemented by reference TRBV11-3 and TRBJ2-7, the full variable domain reads EAGVVQSPRYKIIEKKQPVAFWCNPISGHNTLYWYLQNLGQGPELLIRYENEEAVDDSQLPKDRFSAERLKGVDSTLKIQPAELGDSAVYLCASSSPSVWGPGEQYFGPGTRLTVT.

This chain uses TRBV28 with TRBJ2-5; D perhaps matches TRBD2 (7 bases). V lost 5 bases to trimming and J lost 5 bases, with 12 bases between them. CDR1 and CDR2 (germline): MDHEN, SYDVKM. CDR3 size: 13 residues. Here the CDR3 reads CASSPRGAETQYF. CDR3 DNA sequence: TGTGCCAGCAGTCCACGGGGGGCGGAGACCCAGTACTTC. Full variable domain (remainder filled in from reference TRBV28 and TRBJ2-5): DVKVTQSSRYLVKRTGEKVFLECVQDMDHENMFWYRQDPGLGLRLIYFSYDVKMKEKGDIPEGYSVSREKKERFSLILESASTNQTSMYLCASSPRGAETQYFGPGTRLLVL.

J is TRBJ2-3 and V is TRBV2; 7 bases are shared with TRBD2. V shed 5 bases and J 5 bases; nucleotides not matched to a gene: 7. Per the germline V gene, CDR1 is SNHLY and CDR2 is FYNNEI. The CDR3 has 14 residues. The CDR3 bases are TGTGCCAGCAGTACTCCGACTAGCTTAGATACGCAGTATTTT. The encoded protein is CASSTPTSLDTQYF.

The rearrangement uses TRBV4-1 and TRBJ1-1, with D possibly TRBD1 on 5 matching bases. The V end lost 3 bases, the J end lost 3 bases, and 11 bases lay between the germline ends. This CDR3 is built from 14 residues. Germline V CDR1 and CDR2: MGHRA, YSYEKL. CDR3 loop: CASSQNRWDTEAFF. In DNA form, the CDR3 reads TGCGCCAGCAGCCAGAACAGGTGGGACACTGAAGCTTTCTTT.

The sample holds a few counts of this clone. V gene TRBV15 combines with J gene TRBJ2-2, with D hard to call. CDR1 is LNHNV, CDR2 YYDKDF, per germline (reference sequence). The CDR3 is 18 residues long. The germline V and J ends were trimmed by 4 bases and 2 bases, with 20 bases remaining between them. The chain's CDR3 is CATSMRNRLVFNTGELFF. CDR3 in DNA: TGTGCCACCAGCATGAGGAATAGGTTGGTTTTTAACACCGGGGAGCTGTTTTTT.

This chain joins TRBV13 and TRBJ2-7; 10 bases are a match to TRBD1. Germline CDR1 is PRHDT and CDR2 is FYEKMQ (reference sequence). V lost 2 bases and J lost 7; bases outside the gene matches: 5. This CDR3 has 14 residues. Here the CDR3 DNA reads TGTGCCAGCAGCTTAATGGACAGGGGGGAAGAGCAGTACTTC. Translating it yields CASSLMDRGEEQYF.

The chain uses TRBV5-6 and TRBJ1-2; 8 nucleotides align to TRBD1. CDR3 length: 13 residues. Germline loops: CDR1 SGHDT, CDR2 YYEEEE. V shed 4 bases and J 8 bases; nucleotides not matched to a gene: 7. CDR3 amino acids: CASSQPDRVGYTF. The CDR3 nucleotides are TGTGCCAGCAGCCAACCGGACAGGGTCGGCTACACCTTC.

The V call is TRBV20-1, the J call TRBJ1-5; TRBD1 might be the D (6 bases). Trimming stripped 3 bases from V and 6 bases from J, with 15 bases between. Germline CDR1 and CDR2: DFQATT and SNEGSKA (reference sequence). This CDR3 has 14 amino acids. The CDR3 nucleotides are TGCAGTGCTAGTACAGGGCGGGGGGGTCAGCCCCAGCATTTT. Translation: CSASTGRGGQPQHF.

The chain couples TRBV11-3 to TRBJ2-3; D gene uncertain. Germline V gives CDR1 SGHNT, CDR2 YENEEA. V was trimmed by 2 bases and J by 5 bases, leaving 11 bases between them. The CDR3 covers 14 residues. This CDR3 reads CASSLKRQLDTQYF. Written as DNA, the CDR3 is TGTGCCAGCAGCTTAAAACGACAACTAGATACGCAGTATTTT. The whole variable domain, filled in from reference TRBV11-3 and TRBJ2-3, reads EAGVVQSPRYKIIEKKQPVAFWCNPISGHNTLYWYLQNLGQGPELLIRYENEEAVDDSQLPKDRFSAERLKGVDSTLKIQPAELGDSAVYLCASSLKRQLDTQYFGPGTRLTVL.

V is TRBV19 and J is TRBJ1-2; TRBD1 agrees at 7 bases. This CDR3 has 15 amino acids. Trimming took 0 bases from V and 9 from J; bases not matched to a gene: 10. Germline V CDR1 and CDR2: LNHDA, SQIVND (reference sequence). The CDR3 DNA sequence: TGTGCCAGTAGTATAGATCGGGGTAGGGGGCGTCGCTACACCTTC. It encodes CASSIDRGRGRRYTF.

V usage is TRBV27 and J usage is TRBJ1-1; no clear D gene. Germline CDR1 is MNHEY and CDR2 is SMNVEV (reference sequence). Trimming left V 3 bases short and J 12 bases short, with 17 bases between. This CDR3 is built from 13 residues. The CDR3 region is CASSFPQAGKTFF. For the CDR3, the DNA is TGTGCCAGCAGTTTCCCCCAGGCGGGCAAAACTTTCTTT.

V usage is TRBV7-9 and J usage is TRBJ1-1, with 10 bases fitting TRBD1. This CDR3 has 15 residues. V lost 3 bases and J lost 3; bases outside the gene matches: 4. Germline CDR1 reads SEHNR; CDR2 reads FQNEAQ (reference sequence). CDR3 sequence reads: CASSLDRGYYTEAFF. The CDR3 bases are TGTGCCAGCAGCTTGGACAGGGGGTATTACACTGAAGCTTTCTTT. Filled out from reference TRBV7-9 and TRBJ1-1, the complete variable domain reads DTGVSQNPRHKITKRGQNVTFRCDPISEHNRLYWYRQTLGQGPEFLTYFQNEAQLEKSRLLSDRFSAERPKGSFSTLEIQRTEQGDSAMYLCASSLDRGYYTEAFFGQGTRLTVV.

The rearrangement joins TRBV28 to TRBJ1-2; 8 bases fit TRBD1. V lost 8 bases, J lost 2 bases, and 10 bases stayed unmatched. Germline-derived CDR1 and CDR2 are MDHEN and SYDVKM. There are 15 residues in the CDR3. The CDR3 loop reads CASAYSGGRNYGYTF. The CDR3 DNA reads as TGTGCCAGCGCGTACTCAGGGGGCAGGAACTATGGCTACACCTTC.

The chain has TRBV30 and TRBJ2-5; tentatively, D is TRBD1 (6 bases). This CDR3 is 11 amino acids long. V was shortened by 5 bases and J by 2 bases, with 6 bases between the two germline ends. Germline assignment: CDR1 GTSNPN and CDR2 SVGIG (reference sequence). DNA for the CDR3: TGTGCCTGGGGGACACAAGAGACCCAGTACTTC. Its protein is CAWGTQETQYF.

The V call is TRBV2, the J call TRBJ1-1, with 7 bases that match TRBD1. J gave up 5 bases and V 5 bases, and 8 bases lay outside the gene matches. CDR3 size: 14 residues. The germline V gene has CDR1 SNHLY and CDR2 FYNNEI. The CDR3 loop reads CASSLQGQGTEAFF. DNA for the CDR3: TGTGCCAGCAGTCTACAGGGGCAGGGAACTGAAGCTTTCTTT.

The chain employs TRBV10-1 and TRBJ1-2; D remains unclear. Per germline, CDR1 WNHNN and CDR2 SYGVQD (reference sequence). Trimming cost V 7 bases and J 0 bases, with 21 bases left between them. The CDR3 length is 17 residues. For the CDR3, the DNA is TGCGCCAGCATCCGAGGGCGGATACGAACAGCTAACTATGGCTACACCTTC. Protein sequence: CASIRGRIRTANYGYTF.

V is TRBV6-5 and J is TRBJ1-2; possible D gene TRBD1, 5 bases. The length of the CDR3 is 10 residues. The germline gives CDR1 MNHEY, CDR2 SVGAGI. The V end lost 10 bases, the J end lost 5 bases, and 8 bases lay between the germline ends. The CDR3 here is CATEGYGYTF. The CDR3 bases are TGTGCCACGGAGGGGTATGGCTACACCTTC.

The gene calls are TRBV5-5 and TRBJ2-1; 8 nucleotides agree with TRBD2. Germline CDR1 reads SGHKS; CDR2 reads YYEKEE (reference sequence). Trimming took 0 bases from V and 3 from J; bases not matched to a gene: 2. This CDR3 is built from 15 residues. CDR3 residues: CASSLVSGGYNEQFF. The DNA for the CDR3 is TGTGCCAGCAGCTTGGTGAGCGGGGGCTACAATGAGCAGTTCTTC.

The gene calls are TRBV18 and TRBJ1-6; no reliable D call. The length of the CDR3 is 13 residues. In germline, CDR1 is KGHSH, CDR2 LQKENI. Trimming took off 2 bases at V and 8 bases at J, with 7 bases between the two ends. The CDR3 is CASSPSEDSPLHF. In nucleotides, the CDR3 is TGTGCCAGCTCACCATCAGAGGATTCACCCCTCCACTTT.

The chain carries TRBV7-9 and TRBJ1-1; D not certain. The V gene's germline CDR1 is SEHNR and CDR2 FQNEAQ (reference sequence). V dropped 5 bases and J dropped 4 bases, with 11 bases sitting between them. There are 13 residues in the CDR3. The CDR3 protein is CASSTDLGTEAFF. CDR3 DNA: TGTGCCAGCAGCACCGACTTGGGCACTGAAGCTTTCTTT.